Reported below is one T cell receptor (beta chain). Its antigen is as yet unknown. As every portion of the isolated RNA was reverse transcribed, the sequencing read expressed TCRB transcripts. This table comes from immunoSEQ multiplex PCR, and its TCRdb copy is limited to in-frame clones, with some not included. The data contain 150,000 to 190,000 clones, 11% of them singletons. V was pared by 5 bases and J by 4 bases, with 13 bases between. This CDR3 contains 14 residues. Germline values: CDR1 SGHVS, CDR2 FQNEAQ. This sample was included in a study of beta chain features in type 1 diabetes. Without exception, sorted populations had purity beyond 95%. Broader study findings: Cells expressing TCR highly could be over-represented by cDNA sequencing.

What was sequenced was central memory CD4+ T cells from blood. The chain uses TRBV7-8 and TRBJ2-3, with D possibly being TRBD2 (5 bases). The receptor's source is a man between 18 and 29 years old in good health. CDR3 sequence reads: CASSPTRGPDTQYF. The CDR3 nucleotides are TGTGCCAGCAGCCCTACCCGGGGTCCAGATACGCAGTATTTT. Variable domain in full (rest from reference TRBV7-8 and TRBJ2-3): GAGVSQSPRYKVAKRGQDVALRCDPISGHVSLFWYQQALGQGPEFLTYFQNEAQLDKSGLPSDRFFAERPEGSVSTLKIQRTQQEDSAVYLCASSPTRGPDTQYFGPGTRLTVL.